The text below deals with one T cell receptor (beta chain). Authors' processing steps: Reference gene primer amplification gave nucleated cell count estimates. Only in-frame clones appear in the TCRdb table, and some are missing; sequencing was by immunoSEQ multiplex PCR. V and J calls and clone size are copied from that table; D and trimming were computed from the DNA. The sample has fewer than 300,000 clones; about 80% are singletons. The sample comes from a study of blood T cell repertoires in COVID-19. The TCR comes from a woman aged 45-60 years who had recovered from COVID-19. Sequencing used peripheral blood.

The CDR3 spells CASSLELTGTDTQYF. CDR3 in DNA: TGTGCCAGCAGCTTAGAGTTGACAGGCACAGATACGCAGTATTTT. The rearrangement uses TRBV11-2 and TRBJ2-3; weak D call: TRBD1 (5 bases). There are 15 residues in the CDR3. The V end lost 0 bases, the J end lost 1 base, and 8 bases lay between the germline ends. The germline CDR1 and CDR2 sequences are SGHAT and FQNNGV.